A single sample is the source of the 6 T cell receptor beta chains below, sequenced in a study of blood T cell repertoires in COVID-19. Measured with immunoSEQ multiplex PCR; TCRdb has only the in-frame clones, and not every one. The data hold about 150,000 clones, with 70% to 85% observed a single time. Material: peripheral blood. The receptors were sampled from a woman in her sixties with acute or convalescent COVID-19.

The chain has TRBV10-1 and TRBJ2-1, with a possible D match to TRBD2 (6 bases). V dropped 4 bases and J dropped 3 bases, with 16 bases sitting between them. The CDR3 has 16 residues. Germline V gives CDR1 WNHNN, CDR2 SYGVQD (reference sequence). CDR3 bases: TGCGCCAGCAGTGCATCTAGCGCGGCGAGCTACAATGAGCAGTTCTTC. This gives the protein CASSASSAASYNEQFF.

This chain uses TRBV10-3 with TRBJ2-1, with 10 bases aligning to TRBD1. CDR3 length equals 15 residues. From germline, CDR1 is ENHRY and CDR2 SYGVKD. The trim removed 10 bases at V and 6 bases at J, leaving 12 bases unmatched. CDR3 protein: CASNSRGQGSNEQFF. CDR3 sequence (DNA): TGTGCCAGCAACTCCCGGGGACAGGGGAGCAATGAGCAGTTCTTC.

The chain links TRBV5-1 to TRBJ2-5, with TRBD2 identical over 14 bases. Germline V lookup: CDR1 SGHRS, CDR2 YFSETQ. CDR3 length: 19 residues. Germline trimming cut 0 bases from V and 2 bases from J; bases unmatched to any gene: 9. The DNA of the CDR3 is TGCGCCAGCAGCTTGGGCGGGACTAGCGGGGGCAATGTTCAAGAGACCCAGTACTTC. It codes for CASSLGGTSGGNVQETQYF.

This chain joins TRBV27 and TRBJ2-3; 15 bases align to TRBD2. The CDR3 loop spans 16 amino acids. V was pared by 4 bases and J by 3 bases, with 2 bases of the junction left unmatched. Germline V CDR1 and CDR2: MNHEY, SMNVEV (reference sequence). Here the CDR3 DNA reads TGTGCCAGCAGTTGGGGGACTAGCGGGGGGACAGATACGCAGTATTTT. This translates into CASSWGTSGGTDTQYF.

This sequence joins TRBV11-2 and TRBJ1-1; 8 bases align to TRBD1. Germline V gives CDR1 SGHAT, CDR2 FQNNGV. Trimming at V came to 5 bases and at J to 5 bases, leaving 4 bases not matched to a gene. The CDR3 totals 13 residues. CDR3 protein: CASSPRTGTEAFF. In DNA, the CDR3 is TGTGCCAGCAGCCCCCGGACAGGGACTGAAGCTTTCTTT. Complete variable domain (other parts from reference TRBV11-2 and TRBJ1-1): EAGVAQSPRYKIIEKRQSVAFWCNPISGHATLYWYQQILGQGPKLLIQFQNNGVVDDSQLPKDRFSAERLKGVDSTLKIQPAKLEDSAVYLCASSPRTGTEAFFGQGTRLTVV.

This clone was observed once. The chain employs TRBV2 and TRBJ2-5, with 13 bases identical to TRBD2. The ends lost 6 bases at V and 8 bases at J; junction bases unmatched: 6. CDR1 and CDR2 from the germline V gene are SNHLY and FYNNEI. This CDR3 region has 14 residues. CDR3 sequence: CASRGLAGVETQYF. DNA for the CDR3: TGTGCCAGCAGAGGACTAGCGGGGGTTGAAACCCAGTACTTC.